This note documents a single T cell receptor (beta chain) sequence. Antigen specificity is unknown. Only CD45RO-negative cells positively selected for CCR7 counted as naive CD8 cells, so terminally differentiated effector memory CD45RA+ cells were excluded. HIV-negative, healthy adults without recent acute infections or vaccinations were the donors. Sequenced by immunoSEQ multiplex PCR; TCRdb stores in-frame clones only, minus some. This table holds about 2.1 million clones, 93% found once. These data belong to a study of shared clonotypes between healthy human individuals. Study outcomes and limitations: In a handful of donors, around 4.8% of naive CD4 clonotypes appeared in common. Memory subsets had estimated richness that was generally smaller than that of naive subsets. An expected dependence of interdonor clonotype sharing on sequencing depth was noted.

Sequencing input: naive CD8+ T cells from PBMCs. The TCR comes from a young man in good health. Some clones in this sample may be carry-over from other donors' samples.

The DNA of the CDR3 is TGCGCCAGCAGCCAAGGTTCCGGGGATACGCAGTATTTT. This gives the protein CASSQGSGDTQYF. The chain links TRBV4-1 to TRBJ2-3; D gene uncertain. The germline V gene encodes CDR1 MGHRA and CDR2 YSYEKL. V lost 1 base and J lost 6, with 8 bases in between. There are 13 residues in the CDR3.